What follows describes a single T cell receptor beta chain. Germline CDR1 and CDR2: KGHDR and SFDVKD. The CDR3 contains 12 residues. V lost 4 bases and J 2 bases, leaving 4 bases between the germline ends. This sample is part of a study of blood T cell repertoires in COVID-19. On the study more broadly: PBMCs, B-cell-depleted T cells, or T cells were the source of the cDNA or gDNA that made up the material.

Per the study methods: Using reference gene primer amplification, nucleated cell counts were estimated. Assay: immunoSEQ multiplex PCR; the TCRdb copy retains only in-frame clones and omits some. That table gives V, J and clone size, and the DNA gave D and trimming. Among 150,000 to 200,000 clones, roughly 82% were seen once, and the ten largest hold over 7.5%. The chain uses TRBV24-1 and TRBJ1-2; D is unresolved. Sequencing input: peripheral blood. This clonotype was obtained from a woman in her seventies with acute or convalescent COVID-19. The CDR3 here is CATSDQNYGYTF. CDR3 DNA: TGTGCCACCAGTGACCAAAACTATGGCTACACCTTC.